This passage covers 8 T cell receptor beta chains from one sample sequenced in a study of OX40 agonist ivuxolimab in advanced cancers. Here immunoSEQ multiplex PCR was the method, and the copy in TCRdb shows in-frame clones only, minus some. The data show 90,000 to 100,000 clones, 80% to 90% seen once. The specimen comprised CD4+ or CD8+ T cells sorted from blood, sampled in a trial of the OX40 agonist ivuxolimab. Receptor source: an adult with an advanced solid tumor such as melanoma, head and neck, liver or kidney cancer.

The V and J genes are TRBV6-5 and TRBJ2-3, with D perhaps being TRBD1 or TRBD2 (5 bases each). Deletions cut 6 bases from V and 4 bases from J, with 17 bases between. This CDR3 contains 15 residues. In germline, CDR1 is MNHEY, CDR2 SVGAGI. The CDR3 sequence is CASRPPGTGADTQYF. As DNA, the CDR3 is TGTGCCAGCAGACCCCCCGGGACGGGCGCAGATACGCAGTATTTT.

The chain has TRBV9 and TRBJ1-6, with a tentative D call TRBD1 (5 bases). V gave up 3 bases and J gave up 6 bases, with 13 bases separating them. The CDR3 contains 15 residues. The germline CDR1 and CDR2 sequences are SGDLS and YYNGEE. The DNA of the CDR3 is TGTGCCAGCAGCGGGGGGATAACAACTAATTCACCCCTCCACTTT. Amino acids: CASSGGITTNSPLHF.

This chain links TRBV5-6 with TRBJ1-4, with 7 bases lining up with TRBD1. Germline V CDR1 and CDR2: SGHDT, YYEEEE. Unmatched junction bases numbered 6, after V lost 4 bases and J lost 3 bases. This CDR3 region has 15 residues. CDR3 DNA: TGTGCCAGCAGCCCAAAGACAGGGCCTAATGAAAAACTGTTTTTT. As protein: CASSPKTGPNEKLFF. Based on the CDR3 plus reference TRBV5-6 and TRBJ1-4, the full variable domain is DAGVTQSPTHLIKTRGQQVTLRCSPKSGHDTVSWYQQALGQGPQFIFQYYEEEERQRGNFPDRFSGHQFPNYSSELNVNALLLGDSALYLCASSPKTGPNEKLFFGSGTQLSVL.

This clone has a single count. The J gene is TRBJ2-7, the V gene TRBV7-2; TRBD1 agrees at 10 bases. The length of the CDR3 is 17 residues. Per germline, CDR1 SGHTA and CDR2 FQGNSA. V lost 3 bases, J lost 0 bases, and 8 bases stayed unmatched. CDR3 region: CASSLGQGFITSYEQYF. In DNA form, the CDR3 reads TGTGCCAGCAGCTTGGGACAGGGGTTCATAACCTCCTACGAGCAGTACTTC. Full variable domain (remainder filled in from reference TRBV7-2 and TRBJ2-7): GAGVSQSPSNKVTEKGKDVELRCDPISGHTALYWYRQSLGQGLEFLIYFQGNSAPDKSGLPSDRFSAERTGGSVSTLTIQRTQQEDSAVYLCASSLGQGFITSYEQYFGPGTRLTVT.

CDR3 sequence: CATSRQGADGELFF. CDR3 in DNA: TGTGCCACCAGCAGACAGGGGGCGGACGGGGAGCTGTTTTTT. The genes are TRBV15 and TRBJ2-2, with TRBD1 identical over 8 bases. This CDR3 is 14 amino acids long. V lost 2 bases and J lost 7; bases outside the gene matches: 3. CDR1 and CDR2 from the germline V gene are LNHNV and YYDKDF (reference sequence).

This CDR3 reads CASSLIDRGYGYTF. The CDR3 bases are TGCGCCAGCAGCCTTATCGACAGGGGGTATGGCTACACCTTC. The chain is built from TRBV5-1 and TRBJ1-2; 9 bases line up with TRBD1. Germline V gene sequence: CDR1 SGHRS, CDR2 YFSETQ. J was trimmed by 5 bases and V by 4 bases; bases with no gene match: 6. This CDR3 comprises 14 residues.

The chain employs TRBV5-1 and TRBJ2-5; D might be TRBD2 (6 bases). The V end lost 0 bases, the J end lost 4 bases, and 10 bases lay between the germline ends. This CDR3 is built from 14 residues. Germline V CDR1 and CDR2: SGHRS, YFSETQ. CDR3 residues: CASSLVLATETQYF. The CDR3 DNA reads TGCGCCAGCAGCTTGGTACTAGCAACAGAGACCCAGTACTTC.

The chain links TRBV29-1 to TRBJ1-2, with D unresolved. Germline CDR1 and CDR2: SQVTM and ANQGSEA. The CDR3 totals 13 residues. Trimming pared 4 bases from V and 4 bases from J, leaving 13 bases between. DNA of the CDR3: TGCAGCGTTGTGACGGCAGAGATCTATGGCTACACCTTC. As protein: CSVVTAEIYGYTF.